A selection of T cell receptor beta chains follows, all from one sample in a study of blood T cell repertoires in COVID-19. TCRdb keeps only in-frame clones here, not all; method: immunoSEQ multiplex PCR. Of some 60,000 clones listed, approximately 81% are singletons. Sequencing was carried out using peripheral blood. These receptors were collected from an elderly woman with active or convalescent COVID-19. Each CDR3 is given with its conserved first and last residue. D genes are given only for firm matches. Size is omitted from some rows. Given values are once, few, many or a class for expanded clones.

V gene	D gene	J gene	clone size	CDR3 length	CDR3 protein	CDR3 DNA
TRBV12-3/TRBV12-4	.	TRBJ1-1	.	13	CASSLRGLREAFF	TGTGCCAGCAGTTTGAGGGGGTTGAGGGAAGCTTTCTTT
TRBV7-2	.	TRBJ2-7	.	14	CASSLKRHRYEQYF	TGTGCCAGCAGCTTAAAGAGACACCGCTACGAGCAGTACTTC
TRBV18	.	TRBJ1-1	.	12	CASSQGETEAFF	TGTGCCAGCTCACAGGGAGAAACTGAAGCTTTCTTT
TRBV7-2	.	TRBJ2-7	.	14	CASSPGLLSYEQYF	TGTGCCAGCAGCCCGGGACTCCTTTCCTACGAGCAGTACTTC
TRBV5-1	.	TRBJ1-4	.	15	CASSNTGLSNEKLFF	TGCGCCAGCAGCAACACAGGTCTCAGTAATGAAAAACTGTTTTTT
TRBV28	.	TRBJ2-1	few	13	CASTPGRAHEQFF	TGTGCCAGCACCCCCGGCAGGGCACATGAGCAGTTCTTC
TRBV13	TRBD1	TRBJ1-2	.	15	CASSPGTGNGYGYTF	TGTGCCAGCAGCCCAGGGACAGGGAATGGCTATGGCTACACCTTC
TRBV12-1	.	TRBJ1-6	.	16	CASSPPHGGAYSPLHF	TGTGCCAGCAGCCCTCCGCATGGGGGGGCTTATTCACCCCTCCACTTT
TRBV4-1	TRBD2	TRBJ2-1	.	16	CASSQDGGGSYNEQFF	TGCGCCAGCAGCCAAGATGGCGGGGGTTCCTACAATGAGCAGTTCTTC
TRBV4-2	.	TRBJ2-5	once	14	CASSQGKQEGTQYF	TGTGCCAGCAGCCAAGGGAAACAGGAGGGGACCCAGTACTTC
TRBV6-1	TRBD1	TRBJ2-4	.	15	CASSDRGLGKNIQYF	TGTGCCAGCAGTGACAGGGGGCTCGGCAAAAACATTCAGTACTTC
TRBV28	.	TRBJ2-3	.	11	CASSLSAAQYF	TGTGCCAGCAGTTTATCCGCAGCGCAGTATTTT
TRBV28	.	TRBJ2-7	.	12	CASGRTSYEQYF	TGTGCCAGCGGGAGGACTTCCTACGAGCAGTACTTC
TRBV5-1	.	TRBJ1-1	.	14	CASSMDIQNTEAFF	TGCGCCAGCAGCATGGACATTCAGAACACTGAAGCTTTCTTT
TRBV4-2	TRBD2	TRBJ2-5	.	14	CASSQLLAGETQYF	TGTGCCAGCAGCCAACTCCTAGCGGGAGAGACCCAGTACTTC
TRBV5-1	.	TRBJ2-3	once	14	CASSPGGRGDTQYF	TGCGCCAGCAGCCCCGGTGGACGGGGGGATACGCAGTATTTT
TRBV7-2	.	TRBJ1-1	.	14	CASRYLTGNTEAFF	TGTGCCAGTCGTTACCTGACAGGAAACACTGAAGCTTTCTTT
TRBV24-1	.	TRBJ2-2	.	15	CATSDWDGAGGELFF	TGTGCCACCAGTGATTGGGACGGAGCGGGCGGGGAGCTGTTTTTT
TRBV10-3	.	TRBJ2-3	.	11	CAISILDTQYF	TGTGCCATCAGTATTCTGGATACGCAGTATTTT
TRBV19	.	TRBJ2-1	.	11	CASGQYNEQFF	TGTGCCAGCGGACAGTACAATGAGCAGTTCTTC
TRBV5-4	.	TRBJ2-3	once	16	CASSLANQRMTDTQYF	TGTGCCAGCAGCTTGGCGAACCAGCGGATGACAGATACGCAGTATTTT
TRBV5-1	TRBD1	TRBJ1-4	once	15	CASSGDGTVNEKLFF	TGCGCCAGCAGCGGGGACGGGACAGTTAATGAAAAACTGTTTTTT
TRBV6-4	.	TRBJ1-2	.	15	CASSPGGVPPSAYTF	TGTGCCAGCAGTCCGGGGGGGGTTCCCCCTTCGGCCTACACCTTC
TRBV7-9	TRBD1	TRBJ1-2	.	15	CASGGQADSFYGYTF	TGTGCCAGCGGGGGACAGGCTGATTCGTTCTATGGCTACACCTTC
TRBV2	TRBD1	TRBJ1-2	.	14	CASSEVTGSDGYTF	TGTGCCAGCAGTGAAGTGACAGGGTCTGATGGCTACACCTTC
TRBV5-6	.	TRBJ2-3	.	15	CASILGGGPGDTQYF	TGTGCCAGCATCCTAGGGGGGGGGCCAGGAGATACGCAGTATTTT
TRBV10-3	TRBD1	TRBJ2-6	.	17	CAINSGQGISGANVLTF	TGTGCCATCAATTCGGGACAGGGGATATCTGGGGCCAACGTCCTGACTTTC
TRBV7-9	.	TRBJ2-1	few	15	CASSSGQYSYNEQFF	TGTGCCAGCAGCTCAGGACAGTACTCCTACAATGAGCAGTTCTTC
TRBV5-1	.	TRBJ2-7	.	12	CASSLAGREQYF	TGCGCCAGCAGCTTGGCAGGGCGGGAGCAGTACTTC
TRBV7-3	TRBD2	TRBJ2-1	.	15	CASSLSSGGSHEQFF	TGTGCCAGCAGCTTAAGTAGCGGGGGGTCCCATGAGCAGTTCTTC
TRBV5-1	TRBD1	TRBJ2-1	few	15	CASSLAGDRANEQFF	TGCGCCAGCAGCTTGGCTGGGGACAGGGCCAATGAGCAGTTCTTC
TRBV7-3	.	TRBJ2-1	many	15	CASSLMGTFSREQFF	TGTGCCAGCAGCTTAATGGGGACTTTCTCAAGGGAGCAGTTCTTC
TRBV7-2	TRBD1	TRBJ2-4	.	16	CASSLGLGTGKNIQYF	TGTGCCAGCAGCTTAGGGTTAGGGACAGGGAAAAACATTCAGTACTTC
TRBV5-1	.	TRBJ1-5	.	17	CASSLGPIGGGNQPQHF	TGCGCCAGCAGCTTGGGCCCAATCGGGGGAGGAAATCAGCCCCAGCATTTT
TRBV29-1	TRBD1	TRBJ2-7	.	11	CSVRDSYEQYF	TGCAGCGTTCGGGACAGCTACGAGCAGTACTTC
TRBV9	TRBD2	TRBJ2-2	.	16	CASSGTSGGSTGELFF	TGTGCCAGCAGCGGGACTAGCGGGGGGTCCACCGGGGAGCTGTTTTTT
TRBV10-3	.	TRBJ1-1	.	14	CAISEQIEAKEAFF	TGTGCCATCAGTGAACAGATAGAAGCAAAAGAAGCTTTCTTT
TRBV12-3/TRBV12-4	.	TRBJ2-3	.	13	CAAVRGRGDTQYF	TGTGCAGCAGTACGCGGTAGGGGAGATACGCAGTATTTT
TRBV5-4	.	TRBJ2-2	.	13	CASSLDLYGELFF	TGTGCCAGCAGCTTGGATCTGTACGGGGAGCTGTTTTTT
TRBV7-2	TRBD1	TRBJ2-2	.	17	CASSLEIGRGRTGELFF	TGTGCCAGCAGCTTAGAGATTGGCAGGGGGCGGACCGGGGAGCTGTTTTTT
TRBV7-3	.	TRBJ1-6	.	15	CASSLTSSPSSPLHF	TGTGCCAGCAGCTTAACGAGTAGCCCGAGTTCACCCCTCCACTTT
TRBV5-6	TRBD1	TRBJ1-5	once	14	CASSSGTGNQPQHF	TGTGCCAGCAGCTCCGGGACAGGGAATCAGCCCCAGCATTTT
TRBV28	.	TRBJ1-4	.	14	CASSLAGRAERLFF	TGTGCCAGCAGTTTGGCAGGGAGGGCGGAAAGACTGTTTTTT
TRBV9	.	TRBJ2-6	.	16	CASSVAWASGANVLTF	TGTGCCAGCAGCGTAGCTTGGGCTTCTGGGGCCAACGTCCTGACTTTC
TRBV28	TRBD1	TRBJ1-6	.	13	CASSETGNSPLHF	TGTGCCAGCAGCGAGACAGGGAATTCACCCCTCCACTTT